The 18 T cell receptor beta chains given below trace back to one sample, sequenced in a study of chemoradiotherapy in HPV16-positive cancers. TCRdb keeps only in-frame clones here, not all; method: immunoSEQ multiplex PCR. Here the sample spans about 1,200 clones, approximately 39% being singletons. The biological material was taken from a patient who underwent chemoradiotherapy. All receptors come from a human donor with HPV-associated anogenital cancer.

The V gene is TRBV2, the J gene TRBJ1-2; D uncertain. Looked up from germline, CDR1 is SNHLY and CDR2 is FYNNEI. The CDR3 is 15 residues long. V gave up 6 bases and J gave up 6 bases, with 20 bases separating them. CDR3 DNA: TGTGCCAGCAGACAAGAGGACGCCGCTGCCCATGGCTACACCTTC. The encoded protein is CASRQEDAAAHGYTF.

This chain joins TRBV30 and TRBJ2-1; possible D gene TRBD2, 6 bases. Germline CDR1 and CDR2: GTSNPN and SVGIG (reference sequence). The CDR3 runs 11 residues. V was cut by 4 bases and J by 13 bases, with 14 bases left in between. The DNA of the CDR3 is TGTGCCTGGACCTTAACGGGAGCCCAGTTCTTC. As protein: CAWTLTGAQFF.

This rearrangement joins TRBV5-1 to TRBJ1-6; D perhaps matches TRBD1 (6 bases). In germline, CDR1 is SGHRS, CDR2 YFSETQ. V gave up 4 bases and J gave up 6 bases, with 11 bases separating them. CDR3 length equals 14 residues. The CDR3 protein is CASSTGQPNSPLHF. The CDR3 DNA reads as TGCGCCAGCAGCACAGGACAGCCTAATTCACCCCTCCACTTT.

The rearrangement joins TRBV19 to TRBJ2-3, with TRBD2 as a possible D gene (5 bases). The V end was cut by 3 bases, the J end by 6 bases, with 13 bases between. CDR1 LNHDA and CDR2 SQIVND come from the germline V gene (reference sequence). The CDR3 sequence is 14 residues long. The CDR3 DNA reads as TGTGCCAGTAGTATCAGAGCTAGCCCGGATACGCAGTATTTT. This encodes CASSIRASPDTQYF. Together with reference TRBV19 and TRBJ2-3, the CDR3 gives the full variable domain: DGGITQSPKYLFRKEGQNVTLSCEQNLNHDAMYWYRQDPGQGLRLIYYSQIVNDFQKGDIAEGYSVSREKKESFPLTVTSAQKNPTAFYLCASSIRASPDTQYFGPGTRLTVL.

This clone has more than one count but fewer than ten. The rearrangement joins TRBV30 to TRBJ1-2; D is unresolved. Germline loops: CDR1 GTSNPN, CDR2 SVGIG (reference sequence). This CDR3 has 11 residues. Trimming shortened V by 5 bases and J by 8 bases, and 12 bases separated the two germline ends. DNA for the CDR3: TGTGCCTGGGGCGGGGAGGAGGGCTACACCTTC. It is translated as CAWGGEEGYTF. Drawing the rest from reference TRBV30 and TRBJ1-2, the complete variable domain is SQTIHQWPATLVQPVGSPLSLECTVEGTSNPNLYWYRQAAGRGLQLLFYSVGIGQISSEVPQNLSASRPQDRQFILSSKKLLLSDSGFYLCAWGGEEGYTFGSGTRLTVV.

The J gene is TRBJ2-1, the V gene TRBV7-3; 7 bases agree with TRBD1. Germline V gene sequence: CDR1 SGHTA, CDR2 FQGTGA. The length of the CDR3 is 15 residues. Trimming at V came to 5 bases and at J to 5 bases, leaving 9 bases not matched to a gene. The CDR3 sequence is CASSRLTGLDNEQFF. CDR3 DNA sequence: TGTGCCAGCAGCCGGCTGACAGGGCTCGACAATGAGCAGTTCTTC.

J is TRBJ1-3 and V is TRBV19, with a possible D match to TRBD1 (5 bases). Germline CDR1 reads LNHDA; CDR2 reads SQIVND (reference sequence). Trimming stripped 9 bases from V and 1 base from J, with 16 bases between. There are 15 residues in the CDR3. CDR3 bases: TGTGCCAGCGTGACAGATCTTCGATCTGGAAACACCATATATTTT. Encoded protein: CASVTDLRSGNTIYF.

The V gene is TRBV6-1, the J gene TRBJ2-5; D is unresolved. V lost 6 bases and J lost 0, with 11 bases in between. CDR1 is MNHNS, CDR2 SASEGT, per germline. The length of the CDR3 is 14 residues. This chain's CDR3 is CASRPGPDQETQYF. CDR3 DNA: TGTGCCAGCAGACCAGGCCCGGACCAAGAGACCCAGTACTTC.

The rearrangement joins TRBV28 to TRBJ1-2; 8 bases line up with TRBD1. The J segment lost 8 bases and the V segment lost 2 bases, leaving 7 bases of the junction unmatched. This CDR3 spans 14 amino acids. CDR1 is MDHEN and CDR2 is SYDVKM in the germline V gene. The chain's CDR3 is CASSLMAGGYGYTF. CDR3 sequence (DNA): TGTGCCAGCAGTTTAATGGCAGGGGGCTACGGCTACACCTTC.

The chain carries TRBV2 and TRBJ1-2; no clear D. CDR1 SNHLY and CDR2 FYNNEI come from the germline V gene. Trimming pared 6 bases from V and 2 bases from J, leaving 4 bases between. The CDR3 is 11 amino acids. The CDR3 sequence: CASRSNYGYTF. The CDR3 DNA is TGTGCCAGCAGGAGCAACTATGGCTACACCTTC.

CDR3 sequence reads: CASSAGLRSYEQYF. The CDR3 nucleotides are TGTGCCAGCAGCGCCGGGCTTCGCTCCTACGAGCAGTACTTC. The gene calls are TRBV7-9 and TRBJ2-7; D gene unclear. Trimming shortened V by 5 bases and J by 0 bases, and 11 bases separated the two germline ends. Germline V CDR1 and CDR2: SEHNR, FQNEAQ (reference sequence). This CDR3 is built from 14 residues.

This chain's CDR3 is CASSPLINEQFF. The CDR3 DNA reads as TGTGCCAGCAGCCCCCTGATCAATGAGCAGTTCTTC. This chain connects TRBV7-9 to TRBJ2-1; D not resolved. The length of the CDR3 is 12 residues. Trimming stripped 5 bases from V and 6 bases from J, with 8 bases between. CDR1 is SEHNR and CDR2 is FQNEAQ in the germline V gene (reference sequence).

The V call is TRBV11-2, the J call TRBJ2-2; TRBD1 matches at 7 bases. There are 16 residues in the CDR3. Germline V lookup: CDR1 SGHAT, CDR2 FQNNGV. V lost 3 bases to trimming and J lost 1 base; unmatched junction nucleotides: 5. The CDR3 sequence: CASSFLGTENTGELFF. For the CDR3, the DNA is TGTGCCAGCAGCTTCCTCGGGACAGAGAACACCGGGGAGCTGTTTTTT.

This clone appeared a few times. The V and J genes are TRBV28 and TRBJ1-1; D is perhaps TRBD1 (5 bases). The CDR3 totals 14 residues. Germline-derived CDR1 and CDR2 are MDHEN and SYDVKM. Trimming removed 6 bases at V and 0 bases at J, with 11 bases between. The CDR3 sequence: CASRKGDMNTEAFF. The CDR3 nucleotides read TGTGCCAGCAGGAAAGGGGATATGAACACTGAAGCTTTCTTT.

The gene calls are TRBV11-1 and TRBJ2-7; 9 bases map to TRBD2. The V gene end was trimmed by 5 bases and the J gene end by 9 bases; junction bases not matched to a gene: 17. Germline V CDR1 and CDR2: SGHAT, FQDESV (reference sequence). The CDR3 has 16 amino acids. This chain's CDR3 is CASSPHSPGLAVGQYF. CDR3 nucleotides: TGTGCCAGCAGCCCACACTCCCCGGGACTAGCAGTGGGGCAGTACTTC.

This chain connects TRBV19 to TRBJ2-7; TRBD2 matches 7 bases. The trim removed 3 bases at V and 6 bases at J, leaving 11 bases unmatched. Germline V gene data show CDR1 as LNHDA and CDR2 as SQIVND (reference sequence). This CDR3 comprises 15 residues. CDR3 nucleotide sequence: TGTGCCAGTAGTATGAGCGGGAACTGGTTGAGCGAGCAGTACTTC. Amino acid sequence: CASSMSGNWLSEQYF.

J is TRBJ1-4 and V is TRBV5-1; 9 bases map to TRBD1. V lost 5 bases and J lost 4; bases outside the gene matches: 3. Germline CDR1 is SGHRS and CDR2 is YFSETQ. The CDR3 covers 14 residues. CDR3 sequence: CASSRQGGNEKLFF. CDR3 sequence (DNA): TGCGCCAGCAGTAGACAGGGGGGTAATGAAAAACTGTTTTTT.

The chain combines TRBV30 with TRBJ1-1, with no clear D. The CDR3 runs to 12 residues. Germline CDR1 reads GTSNPN; CDR2 reads SVGIG (reference sequence). Between the trimmed V and J ends, which lost 0 bases and 8 bases, there was a span of 10 bases. CDR3 sequence reads: CAWSVGRLEAFF. As DNA, the CDR3 is TGTGCCTGGAGTGTTGGACGTCTCGAAGCTTTCTTT.